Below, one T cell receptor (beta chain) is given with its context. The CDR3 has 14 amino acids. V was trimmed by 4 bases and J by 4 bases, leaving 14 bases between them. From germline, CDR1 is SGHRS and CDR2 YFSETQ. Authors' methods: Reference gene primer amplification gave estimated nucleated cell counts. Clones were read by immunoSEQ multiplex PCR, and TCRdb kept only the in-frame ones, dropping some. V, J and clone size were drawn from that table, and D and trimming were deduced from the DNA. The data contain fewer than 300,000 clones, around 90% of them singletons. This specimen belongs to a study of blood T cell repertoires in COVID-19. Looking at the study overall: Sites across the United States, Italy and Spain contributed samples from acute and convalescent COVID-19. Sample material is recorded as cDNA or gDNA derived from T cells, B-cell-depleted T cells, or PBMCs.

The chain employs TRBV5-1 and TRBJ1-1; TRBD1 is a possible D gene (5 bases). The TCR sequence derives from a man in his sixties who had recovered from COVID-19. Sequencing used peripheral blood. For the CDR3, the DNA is TGCGCCAGCAGCGTAGACCTAAGGGGCACTGAAGCTTTCTTT. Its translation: CASSVDLRGTEAFF.